Presented here are 26 T cell receptor beta chains from one specimen sequenced in a study of cytomegalovirus exposure and HLA in healthy donors. 60 Vbeta and 13 Jbeta primers were used in PCR. The data were produced by immunoSEQ multiplex PCR, yet TCRdb's version contains in-frame clones alone and is incomplete. The sample holds some 170,000 clones, about two thirds seen once. The sequencing sample was made of PBMCs. These receptors came from a human donor in good health.

The rearrangement joins TRBV5-1 to TRBJ2-2; 14 bases agree with TRBD2. Germline V gene lookup returns CDR1 SGHRS and CDR2 YFSETQ. Unmatched junction bases numbered 8, after V lost 4 bases and J lost 3 bases. The CDR3 runs 18 residues. The CDR3 loop reads CASSLPGLAGAYTGELFF. CDR3 bases: TGCGCCAGCAGCCTACCGGGACTAGCGGGGGCCTACACCGGGGAGCTGTTTTTT.

This chain uses TRBV7-2 with TRBJ1-5, with D possibly TRBD1 on 6 matching bases. Germline V lookup: CDR1 SGHTA, CDR2 FQGNSA. The CDR3 loop spans 13 amino acids. Deletions cut 6 bases from V and 7 bases from J, with 13 bases between. As DNA, the CDR3 is TGTGCCAGCAGTCCAGGGGATCGCCAGCCCCAGCATTTT. Its translation: CASSPGDRQPQHF.

The chain employs TRBV2 and TRBJ2-3, with D tentatively TRBD2 (5 bases). V shed 1 base and J shed 3 bases, with 11 bases lying between them. The germline V gene encodes CDR1 SNHLY and CDR2 FYNNEI. The CDR3 has 15 residues. This chain's CDR3 is CASSEGPSFTDTQYF. As DNA, the CDR3 is TGTGCCAGCAGTGAAGGGCCTAGCTTTACAGATACGCAGTATTTT.

This clone was seen only a few times. The chain is built from TRBV19 and TRBJ1-2, with D possibly being TRBD1 (5 bases). Deletions cut 5 bases from V and 6 bases from J, with 13 bases between. Germline CDR1 and CDR2: LNHDA and SQIVND (reference sequence). CDR3 length equals 13 residues. The CDR3 loop reads CASSSAGRDGYTF. CDR3 DNA: TGTGCCAGTAGTTCGGCAGGGAGGGATGGCTACACCTTC. The full variable domain, its missing parts supplied by reference TRBV19 and TRBJ1-2, is DGGITQSPKYLFRKEGQNVTLSCEQNLNHDAMYWYRQDPGQGLRLIYYSQIVNDFQKGDIAEGYSVSREKKESFPLTVTSAQKNPTAFYLCASSSAGRDGYTFGSGTRLTVV.

In this sample, this clone turned up a few times. The V call is TRBV28, the J call TRBJ1-1; 7 positions match TRBD1. CDR3 length: 13 amino acids. V lost 6 bases to trimming and J lost 5 bases; unmatched junction nucleotides: 6. The germline V gene has CDR1 MDHEN and CDR2 SYDVKM. In nucleotides, the CDR3 is TGTGCCAGCAGCCTCCAGGGGGTGACTGAAGCTTTCTTT. Translated: CASSLQGVTEAFF.

This rearrangement joins TRBV7-3 to TRBJ1-6, with D unclear. Trimming removed 5 bases at V and 7 bases at J, with 15 bases between. Germline V gene lookup returns CDR1 SGHTA and CDR2 FQGTGA. The CDR3 sequence is 15 residues long. The CDR3 protein is CASSRLLEVNSPLHF. The CDR3 DNA sequence: TGTGCCAGCAGCCGCCTTCTCGAGGTAAATTCACCCCTCCACTTT.

The table lists this clone with a count of one. CDR3 bases: TGTGCCAGCAGCTTATTATCGGGGGGGCCCGGCTACACCTTC. Protein: CASSLLSGGPGYTF. V gene TRBV11-1 combines with J gene TRBJ1-2, with a possible D match to TRBD1 (6 bases). The CDR3 sequence is 14 residues long. Germline CDR1 and CDR2: SGHAT and FQDESV (reference sequence). V lost 2 bases, J lost 8 bases, and 15 bases lay in between.

The sample holds a few counts of this clone. This chain joins TRBV5-1 and TRBJ2-5, with 7 bases lining up with TRBD2. CDR3 length: 14 amino acids. CDR1 and CDR2 from the germline V gene are SGHRS and YFSETQ. The trim removed 4 bases at V and 2 bases at J, leaving 5 bases unmatched. The CDR3 DNA reads TGCGCCAGCAGCCTCGCGGGGGTACAAGAGACCCAGTACTTC. Amino acid sequence: CASSLAGVQETQYF.

This chain links TRBV7-9 with TRBJ2-7; D is perhaps TRBD1 (6 bases). Germline V lookup: CDR1 SEHNR, CDR2 FQNEAQ (reference sequence). The CDR3 runs to 13 residues. With 5 bases removed from V and 3 bases from J, the gap between germline ends came to 11 bases. In DNA form, the CDR3 reads TGTGCCAGCAGCGTCTTCAGGGGCTACGAGCAGTACTTC. It encodes CASSVFRGYEQYF.

The rearrangement uses TRBV27 and TRBJ2-7; 7 nucleotides match TRBD1. The junction had 3 bases not matched to a gene; V was cut back by 3 bases and J by 1 base. CDR1 and CDR2 (germline): MNHEY, SMNVEV (reference sequence). The CDR3 loop spans 14 amino acids. The CDR3 protein is CASSFTTGSYEQYF. The CDR3 DNA follows: TGTGCCAGCAGTTTCACGACAGGGTCCTACGAGCAGTACTTC.

This clone appeared a single time. Other DNA sequences within the sample encode an identical CDR3. The rearrangement joins TRBV5-6 to TRBJ2-1; D might be TRBD2 (6 bases). CDR1 is SGHDT, CDR2 YYEEEE, per germline. The CDR3 is 15 amino acids. V was trimmed by 6 bases and J by 0 bases, leaving 13 bases between them. CDR3 protein: CASTLPGVSYNEQFF. In nucleotides, the CDR3 is TGTGCCAGCACCCTTCCGGGGGTCTCCTACAATGAGCAGTTCTTC.

This chain connects TRBV29-1 to TRBJ2-7; 7 bases fit TRBD2. The V segment lost 8 bases and the J segment 3 bases; nucleotides outside the gene matches: 7. From germline, CDR1 is SQVTM and CDR2 ANQGSEA. The CDR3 is 12 residues long. This CDR3 is CSFNGGNYEQYF. CDR3 in DNA: TGCAGCTTCAACGGGGGGAACTACGAGCAGTACTTC.

V and J are TRBV14 and TRBJ2-5, with a weak D call TRBD1 (5 bases). CDR3 length: 15 residues. CDR1 SGHDN and CDR2 FVKESK come from the germline V gene. The V end was cut by 4 bases, the J end by 1 base, with 13 bases between. The CDR3 DNA reads as TGTGCCAGCAGCCCGTGGGCAGGGTTCCAAGAGACCCAGTACTTC. Translation: CASSPWAGFQETQYF.

This clone was found once. The chain combines TRBV27 with TRBJ1-5, with TRBD1 as a possible D gene (5 bases). CDR3 length: 16 residues. V was pared by 1 base and J by 2 bases, with 12 bases between. Germline V gives CDR1 MNHEY, CDR2 SMNVEV (reference sequence). The CDR3, as DNA: TGTGCCAGCAGTTTATTAGGTAGGGGTGGCAATCAGCCCCAGCATTTT. It yields the protein CASSLLGRGGNQPQHF.

The chain carries TRBV30 and TRBJ1-5; a possible D gene is TRBD1 (6 bases). This CDR3 region has 13 residues. From germline, CDR1 is GTSNPN and CDR2 SVGIG (reference sequence). V lost 3 bases, J lost 5 bases, and 11 bases lay in between. This CDR3 is CAWSGQNYQPQHF. The DNA for the CDR3 is TGTGCCTGGAGCGGACAGAATTATCAGCCCCAGCATTTT.

V gene TRBV11-2 combines with J gene TRBJ2-3; 8 nucleotides line up with TRBD2. CDR1 and CDR2 (germline): SGHAT, FQNNGV. The V gene end was trimmed by 3 bases and the J gene end by 4 bases; junction bases not matched to a gene: 15. The CDR3 sequence is 18 residues long. The CDR3 DNA is TGTGCCAGCAGCTTGTGGTCTTTGCAGCGGGGGACCTCAGATACGCAGTATTTT. Translated: CASSLWSLQRGTSDTQYF.

This clone was seen a few times. The V and J genes are TRBV19 and TRBJ1-1, with TRBD1 identical over 7 bases. The CDR3 length is 13 residues. In germline, CDR1 is LNHDA, CDR2 SQIVND (reference sequence). J was trimmed by 5 bases and V by 7 bases; bases with no gene match: 7. CDR3 DNA sequence: TGTGCCAGTAATAGGGGGCTTTGGACTGAAGCTTTCTTT. Amino acids: CASNRGLWTEAFF.

The gene calls are TRBV27 and TRBJ2-1; D might be TRBD1 (5 bases). V lost 4 bases and J lost 4, with 17 bases in between. Germline CDR1 is MNHEY and CDR2 is SMNVEV (reference sequence). The CDR3 consists of 16 residues. The CDR3 protein is CASSSSVGETYNEQFF. As DNA, the CDR3 is TGTGCCAGCAGTTCCTCCGTAGGGGAAACATACAATGAGCAGTTCTTC.

This clone has only a few counts. The chain joins TRBV7-9 to TRBJ2-7, with D possibly being TRBD2 (6 bases). Germline loops: CDR1 SEHNR, CDR2 FQNEAQ (reference sequence). Between the trimmed V and J ends, which lost 4 bases and 6 bases, there was a span of 16 bases. CDR3 size: 14 residues. In nucleotides, the CDR3 is TGTGCCAGCAGCTCGCGGGAAGGCCCCAGCGAGCAGTACTTC. Protein product: CASSSREGPSEQYF.

This clone was recorded only once. The chain employs TRBV6-1 and TRBJ2-2; 8 bases are shared with TRBD1. The CDR3 consists of 15 residues. Germline V gene lookup returns CDR1 MNHNS and CDR2 SASEGT. V gave up 6 bases and J gave up 4 bases; unmatched junction bases: 7. The CDR3 DNA reads as TGTGCCAGCAGGCCCAGGACAGGGAGCACCGGGGAGCTGTTTTTT. Translation: CASRPRTGSTGELFF.

This chain joins TRBV9 and TRBJ2-7; TRBD2 aligns across 15 bases. J gave up 4 bases and V 3 bases, and 2 bases lay outside the gene matches. The CDR3 is made up of 15 amino acids. Looked up from germline, CDR1 is SGDLS and CDR2 is YYNGEE. The CDR3 spells CASSAGTSGGYEQYF. The CDR3 bases are TGTGCCAGCAGCGCTGGGACTAGCGGGGGGTACGAGCAGTACTTC.

Only a few counts were recorded for this clone. The chain recombines TRBV25-1 with TRBJ2-2; D may be TRBD1 (5 bases). CDR1 is MGHDK, CDR2 SYGVNS, per germline. The V gene lost 6 bases and the J gene lost 6 bases, with 14 bases spanning the gap. CDR3 size: 14 residues. The CDR3 is CASRGANEPGELFF. The DNA for the CDR3 is TGTGCCAGCAGAGGGGCCAACGAGCCCGGGGAGCTGTTTTTT.

The V and J genes are TRBV6-1 and TRBJ2-5; 8 bases are a match to TRBD2. This CDR3 has 15 residues. The V and J ends lost 7 bases and 1 base, in that order; junction bases with no gene match: 8. Germline V gene lookup returns CDR1 MNHNS and CDR2 SASEGT. The CDR3 loop reads CASTGRGAPQETQYF. CDR3 DNA sequence: TGTGCCAGCACGGGGCGGGGGGCGCCCCAAGAGACCCAGTACTTC.

Concerning this clone: This specimen includes other DNA sequences encoding the same CDR3. V gene TRBV6-5 combines with J gene TRBJ1-2; TRBD1 agrees at 7 bases. The V gene end was trimmed by 5 bases and the J gene end by 2 bases; junction bases not matched to a gene: 2. CDR3 length: 13 amino acids. The germline V gene encodes CDR1 MNHEY and CDR2 SVGAGI. This CDR3 is CASSPTGNYGYTF. For the CDR3, the DNA is TGTGCCAGCAGTCCGACAGGGAACTATGGCTACACCTTC.

The chain combines TRBV13 with TRBJ1-4; D call uncertain. The CDR3 runs 12 residues. Trimming pared 8 bases from V and 7 bases from J, leaving 11 bases between. The germline V gene encodes CDR1 PRHDT and CDR2 FYEKMQ (reference sequence). The CDR3 DNA sequence: TGTGCCAGCGCGGTATTCGGTGAAAAACTGTTTTTT. It translates to CASAVFGEKLFF.

V usage is TRBV18 and J usage is TRBJ1-6, with 9 bases aligning to TRBD1. The length of the CDR3 is 17 residues. V gave up 1 base and J gave up 8 bases; unmatched junction bases: 9. Germline CDR1 KGHSH, CDR2 LQKENI. The CDR3 region has the DNA TGTGCCAGCTCACCACGCGTTACGGGACAGGGTGATTCACCCCTCCACTTT. This gives the protein CASSPRVTGQGDSPLHF.